The 4 T cell receptor beta chains given below trace back to one sample, sequenced in a study of shared clonotypes between healthy human individuals. TCRdb's table, derived via immunoSEQ multiplex PCR, lists solely in-frame clones and lacks some. The sample records about 1.1 million clones, approximately 77% being singletons. Sequencing was performed on memory CD4+ T cells from PBMCs. As to subset: CD45RA-negative fraction. The receptor set was obtained from a man aged 18 to 30 in good health. Some clones in this sample may be carry-over from other donors' samples.

This chain links TRBV7-6 with TRBJ2-2; 14 positions agree with TRBD2. The CDR3 length is 17 residues. Germline CDR1 is SGHVS and CDR2 is FNYEAQ. V shed 5 bases and J 6 bases; nucleotides not matched to a gene: 8. CDR3 sequence: CASSISGTSGRSGELFF. The CDR3 coding sequence is TGTGCCAGCAGCATTTCCGGGACTAGCGGGAGATCCGGGGAGCTGTTTTTT. The full variable domain, with the rest looked up from reference TRBV7-6 and TRBJ2-2, is GAGVSQSPRYKVTKRGQDVALRCDPISGHVSLYWYRQALGQGPEFLTYFNYEAQQDKSGLPNDRFSAERPEGSISTLTIQRTEQRDSAMYRCASSISGTSGRSGELFFGEGSRLTVL.

Comment on this clone: Other DNA sequences in the same sample also yield this CDR3. The V and J genes are TRBV5-6 and TRBJ2-2; 7 bases line up with TRBD2. V lost 3 bases to trimming and J lost 11 bases; unmatched junction nucleotides: 7. The CDR3 contains 13 residues. CDR1 and CDR2 (germline): SGHDT, YYEEEE. The CDR3 is CASSSTGGGELFF. In nucleotides, the CDR3 is TGTGCCAGCAGCTCCACGGGAGGCGGAGAGCTGTTTTTT.

The rearrangement uses TRBV11-2 and TRBJ2-1; D might be TRBD1 (5 bases). Per germline, CDR1 SGHAT and CDR2 FQNNGV. V gave up 1 base and J gave up 8 bases, with 18 bases separating them. CDR3 length: 16 residues. In DNA form, the CDR3 reads TGTGCCAGCAGCTTAGGTTACCAGGGCGGTATTGATGAGCAGTTCTTC. Its translation: CASSLGYQGGIDEQFF.

Note on this clone: Other DNA sequences in the same sample also yield this CDR3. The V and J genes are TRBV7-8 and TRBJ1-5; D call uncertain. CDR1 is SGHVS, CDR2 FQNEAQ, per germline. This CDR3 has 12 residues. Deletions cut 1 base from V and 6 bases from J, with 4 bases between. The CDR3 sequence is CASSLGVQPQHF. The CDR3 region has the DNA TGTGCCAGCAGCTTAGGGGTTCAGCCCCAGCATTTT.